The 8 T cell receptor beta chains given below trace back to one sample, sequenced in a study of cytomegalovirus exposure and HLA in healthy donors. PCR used 60 Vbeta primers and 13 Jbeta primers. Using immunoSEQ multiplex PCR, the repertoire was profiled, and TCRdb retains in-frame clones only, with some absent. The table includes roughly 200,000 clones, 70% detected once. The specimen sequenced was PBMCs. These receptors came from a man aged 35 to 55 in good health and CMV-seropositive.

The chain joins TRBV5-4 to TRBJ2-5, with 9 bases matching TRBD2. Germline CDR1 reads SGHNT; CDR2 reads YYREEE (reference sequence). Losses at the gene ends were 0 bases for V and 5 bases for J; bases not matched to a gene: 5. The CDR3 has 15 residues. This CDR3 is CASSLASGAGETQYF. The CDR3 bases are TGTGCCAGCAGCTTGGCTAGCGGGGCGGGGGAGACCCAGTACTTC.

The rearrangement joins TRBV5-1 to TRBJ2-7; the match to TRBD1 covers 12 bases. CDR3 length: 15 residues. Trimming at V came to 4 bases and at J to 7 bases, leaving 9 bases not matched to a gene. The germline CDR1 and CDR2 sequences are SGHRS and YFSETQ. CDR3 nucleotide sequence: TGCGCCAGCAGCCAGCAGGGACAGGGGGCAAGAGAGCAGTACTTC. Amino acids: CASSQQGQGAREQYF.

The gene calls are TRBV5-5 and TRBJ1-2; TRBD1 is a possible D gene (5 bases). This CDR3 has 12 residues. V was shortened by 7 bases and J by 4 bases, with 11 bases between the two germline ends. Germline assignment: CDR1 SGHKS and CDR2 YYEKEE (reference sequence). CDR3 loop: CASGAAGYGYTF. The CDR3 nucleotides are TGTGCCAGCGGGGCAGCGGGCTATGGCTACACCTTC. Full variable domain (remainder filled in from reference TRBV5-5 and TRBJ1-2): DAGVTQSPTHLIKTRGQQVTLRCSPISGHKSVSWYQQVLGQGPQFIFQYYEKEERGRGNFPDRFSARQFPNYSSELNVNALLLGDSALYLCASGAAGYGYTFGSGTRLTVV.

There are a few counts of this clone. The CDR3, as DNA: TGTGCCAGCAGAGACAGGAGCTCCTATAATTCACCCCTCCACTTT. This translates into CASRDRSSYNSPLHF. The rearrangement links TRBV6-4 to TRBJ1-6; a possible D gene is TRBD1 (6 bases). The CDR3 contains 15 residues. Between the trimmed V and J ends, which lost 6 bases and 0 bases, there was a span of 9 bases. Germline V gene sequence: CDR1 MRHNA, CDR2 SNTAGT.

This rearrangement joins TRBV7-2 to TRBJ2-1; 7 nucleotides match TRBD2. CDR1 is SGHTA, CDR2 FQGNSA, per germline. The CDR3 is 11 residues long. After removal of 8 bases from V and 8 bases from J, the junction contained 3 bases not matched to a gene. CDR3 DNA sequence: TGTGCCAGCGGGAGGGTCTATGAGCAGTTCTTC. Translated, it gives CASGRVYEQFF.

The chain recombines TRBV28 with TRBJ1-5, with TRBD1 identical over 11 bases. This CDR3 is 14 amino acids long. Germline CDR1 is MDHEN and CDR2 is SYDVKM. Trimming at V came to 5 bases and at J to 5 bases, leaving 2 bases not matched to a gene. The DNA of the CDR3 is TGTGCCAGCAGTGGGGACAGGGGGGATCAGCCCCAGCATTTT. It encodes CASSGDRGDQPQHF.

The chain employs TRBV18 and TRBJ1-2, with D uncertain. Germline CDR1 is KGHSH and CDR2 is LQKENI. The CDR3 totals 12 residues. Between the trimmed V and J ends, which lost 3 bases and 6 bases, there was a span of 8 bases. The CDR3 DNA sequence: TGTGCCAGCTCACCGGACGGGAATGGCTACACCTTC. This codes for CASSPDGNGYTF.

The chain has TRBV5-6 and TRBJ2-7, with 9 bases lining up with TRBD1. Germline loops: CDR1 SGHDT, CDR2 YYEEEE. Trimming removed 0 bases from V and 2 bases from J; junction bases left unmatched: 9. The CDR3 runs 17 residues. The CDR3 sequence is CASSLDPGTGITYEQYF. The CDR3 bases are TGTGCCAGCAGCTTGGATCCCGGGACAGGGATCACCTACGAGCAGTACTTC.